One T cell receptor beta chain is described in this entry. Germline CDR1 is GTSNPN and CDR2 is SVGIG (reference sequence). The CDR3 spans 14 residues. The V gene lost 8 bases and the J gene lost 10 bases, with 24 bases spanning the gap. Authors' analysis steps: Researchers report that nucleated cell counts were estimated from reference gene primer amplification. Libraries were prepared by immunoSEQ multiplex PCR; TCRdb keeps only in-frame clonotypes and omits some of them. From that table come the V and J calls and clone size; the DNA was used to work out D and trimming. Among tens of thousands of clones listed, roughly 86% were seen once. This sample was taken from a study of blood T cell repertoires in COVID-19. Study-level background: Some COVID-19 samples were acute and others convalescent; all came from the United States, Italy and Spain. Sources were T cells, B-cell-depleted T cells, or PBMCs; the material itself was cDNA or gDNA.

The receptor was derived from a man in his 70s with acute or convalescent COVID-19. Sequencing input: peripheral blood. This chain links TRBV30 with TRBJ2-1; maybe TRBD2 (9 bases). CDR3 loop: CAGQGAGGLGEQFF. The DNA of the CDR3 is TGTGCCGGCCAGGGGGCGGGAGGGTTAGGGGAGCAGTTCTTC. The full variable domain, completed using reference TRBV30 and TRBJ2-1, is SQTIHQWPATLVQPVGSPLSLECTVEGTSNPNLYWYRQAAGRGLQLLFYSVGIGQISSEVPQNLSASRPQDRQFILSSKKLLLSDSGFYLCAGQGAGGLGEQFFGPGTRLTVL.